This T cell receptor beta chain is from a study of early T cells in non-severe SARS-CoV-2 infection. The protocol attached unique molecular identifiers to individual cDNA molecules. TCRdb ran MiXCR on the 5' RACE reads and lists one entry per CDR3 protein. The table shows 32,000 or so distinct CDR3 sequences, with about 4.7% occurring only once. Germline V gene lookup returns CDR1 MNHEY and CDR2 SVGAGI. CDR3 length: 15 residues. V gave up 2 bases and J gave up 3 bases; unmatched junction bases: 2. Ten or more counts support this clonotype. The sequence came from an adult who was a healthcare worker with PCR-confirmed SARS-CoV-2 infection or an uninfected control (not recorded which). The chain couples TRBV6-5 to TRBJ1-5; 9 bases are a match to TRBD1. The sample consisted of whole blood. CDR3 protein: CASSYGQGSNQPQHF. CDR3 coding DNA: TGTGCCAGCAGTTACGGACAGGGGTCCAATCAGCCCCAGCATTTT.